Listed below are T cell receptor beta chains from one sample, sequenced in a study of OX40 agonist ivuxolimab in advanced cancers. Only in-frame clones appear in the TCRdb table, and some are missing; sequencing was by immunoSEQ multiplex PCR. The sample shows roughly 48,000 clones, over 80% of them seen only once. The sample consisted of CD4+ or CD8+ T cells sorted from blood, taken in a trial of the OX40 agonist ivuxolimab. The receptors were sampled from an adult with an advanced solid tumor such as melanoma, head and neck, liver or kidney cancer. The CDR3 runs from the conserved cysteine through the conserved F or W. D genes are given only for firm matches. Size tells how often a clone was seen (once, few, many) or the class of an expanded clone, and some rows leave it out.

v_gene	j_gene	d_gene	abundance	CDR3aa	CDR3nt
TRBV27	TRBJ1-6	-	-	CASSREYRSPLHF	TGTGCCAGCAGTAGGGAGTATCGTTCACCCCTCCACTTT
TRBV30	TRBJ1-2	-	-	CAWSVPGASYGYTF	TGTGCCTGGAGTGTCCCGGGGGCTAGCTATGGCTACACCTTC
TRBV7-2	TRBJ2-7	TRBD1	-	CASSRQGYEQYF	TGTGCCAGCAGCCGACAGGGGTACGAGCAGTACTTC
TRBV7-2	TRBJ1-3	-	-	CASSLGTGEGNTIYF	TGTGCCAGCAGCTTAGGTACCGGGGAGGGAAACACCATATATTTT
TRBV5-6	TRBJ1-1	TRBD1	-	CASSPDRGRAGTEAFF	TGTGCCAGCAGCCCAGACAGGGGGCGAGCGGGCACTGAAGCTTTCTTT
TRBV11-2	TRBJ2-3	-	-	CASSKDLSTDTQYF	TGTGCCAGCAGCAAGGACTTATCCACAGATACGCAGTATTTT
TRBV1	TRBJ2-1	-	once	CTSSHFPKQFF	TGCACCAGCAGCCATTTCCCAAAGCAGTTCTTC
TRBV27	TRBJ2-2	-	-	CASSFGQGRYTGELFF	TGTGCCAGCAGTTTCGGTCAGGGGAGGTACACCGGGGAGCTGTTTTTT
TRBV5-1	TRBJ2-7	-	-	CASSLVRIAYEQYF	TGCGCCAGCAGCTTGGTCAGAATAGCCTACGAGCAGTACTTC
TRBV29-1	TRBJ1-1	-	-	CSVERPGTSAAEAFF	TGCAGCGTTGAGAGACCGGGAACCTCTGCCGCTGAAGCTTTCTTT
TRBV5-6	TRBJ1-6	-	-	CASSLVPNSPLHF	TGTGCCAGCAGCTTGGTTCCTAATTCACCCCTCCACTTT
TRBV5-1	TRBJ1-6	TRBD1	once	CASSLEQGGTYNSPLHF	TGCGCCAGCAGCTTGGAACAGGGGGGAACCTATAATTCACCCCTCCACTTT
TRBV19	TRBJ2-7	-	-	CASRRGGTYEQYF	TGTGCCAGTAGGAGGGGGGGGACCTACGAGCAGTACTTC
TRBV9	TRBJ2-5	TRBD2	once	CASSWTSGSQETQYF	TGTGCCAGCAGCTGGACTAGCGGGTCACAAGAGACCCAGTACTTC
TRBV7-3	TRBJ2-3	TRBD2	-	CASSLSGGVSTDTQYF	TGTGCCAGCAGCTTGAGCGGGGGGGTATCAACAGATACGCAGTATTTT
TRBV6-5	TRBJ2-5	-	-	CASSYLETQYF	TGTGCCAGCAGTTACTTAGAGACCCAGTACTTC
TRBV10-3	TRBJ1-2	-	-	CAISERVSSGGYTF	TGTGCCATCAGTGAGCGGGTCTCGAGCGGTGGCTACACCTTC
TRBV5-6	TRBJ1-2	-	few	CASSLLGTTNYGYTF	TGTGCCAGCAGCTTGTTGGGGACCACCAACTATGGCTACACCTTC
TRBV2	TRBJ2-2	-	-	CASSAEPNRNTGELFF	TGTGCCAGCAGTGCCGAGCCAAACAGGAACACCGGGGAGCTGTTTTTT
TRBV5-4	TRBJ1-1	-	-	CASSLGGGYTEAFF	TGTGCCAGCAGCTTAGGGGGGGGGTACACTGAAGCTTTCTTT
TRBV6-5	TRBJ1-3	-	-	CATWERGGNTIYF	TGTGCCACTTGGGAGCGGGGTGGAAACACCATATATTTT
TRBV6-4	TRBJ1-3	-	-	CASSDSNRRSGNTIYF	TGTGCCAGCAGTGACTCGAACAGGCGCTCTGGAAACACCATATATTTT
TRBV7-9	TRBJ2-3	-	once	CASSLSADTQYF	TGTGCCAGCAGCTTGAGCGCAGATACGCAGTATTTT
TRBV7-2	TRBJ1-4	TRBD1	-	CASSLADRGDEKLFF	TGTGCCAGCAGCTTAGCGGACAGGGGGGATGAAAAACTGTTTTTT
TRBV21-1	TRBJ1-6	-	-	CASSQRVPGSSYNSPLHF	TGTGCCAGCAGCCAGAGGGTCCCCGGGAGCTCCTATAATTCACCCCTCCACTTT
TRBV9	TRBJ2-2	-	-	CASSVRVAGELFF	TGTGCCAGCAGCGTAAGGGTGGCCGGGGAGCTGTTTTTT
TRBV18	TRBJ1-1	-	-	CASSLVGEEAFF	TGTGCCAGCTCACTAGTGGGAGAAGAAGCTTTCTTT
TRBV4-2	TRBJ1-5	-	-	CASSQDSNQPQHF	TGTGCCAGCAGCCAAGACAGCAATCAGCCCCAGCATTTT
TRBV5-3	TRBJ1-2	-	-	CARSLEGRLNYGYTF	TGTGCCAGAAGCTTGGAGGGCAGGCTGAACTATGGCTACACCTTC
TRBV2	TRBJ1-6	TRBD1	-	CASSRQGNNSPLHF	TGTGCCAGCAGTCGACAGGGTAATAATTCACCCCTCCACTTT
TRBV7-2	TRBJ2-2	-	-	CASSGGAGVWTGELFF	TGTGCCAGCAGCGGAGGGGCAGGGGTGTGGACCGGGGAGCTGTTTTTT
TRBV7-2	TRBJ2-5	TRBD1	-	CASSPSGTEETQYF	TGTGCCAGCAGCCCTTCCGGGACAGAAGAGACCCAGTACTTC
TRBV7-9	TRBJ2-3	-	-	CASSLGTVRSDTQYF	TGTGCCAGCAGCTTAGGGACAGTACGGTCGGATACGCAGTATTTT
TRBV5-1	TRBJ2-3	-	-	CASSLPYTDTQYF	TGCGCCAGCAGCTTGCCCTACACAGATACGCAGTATTTT
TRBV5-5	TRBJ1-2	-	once	CASSARDRNYGYTF	TGTGCCAGCAGCGCCCGAGACAGAAACTATGGCTACACCTTC
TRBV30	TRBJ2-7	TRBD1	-	CAWSLGDRVAQYF	TGTGCCTGGAGTCTAGGGGACAGGGTTGCGCAGTACTTC
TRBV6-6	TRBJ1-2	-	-	CASSYSSNIHGGYTF	TGTGCCAGCAGTTACTCTTCAAATATCCACGGGGGCTACACCTTC
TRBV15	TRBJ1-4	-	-	CATSRDGGEKLFF	TGTGCCACCAGCAGGGACGGGGGCGAAAAACTGTTTTTT
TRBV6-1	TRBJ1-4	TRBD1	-	CASRQGAANEKLFF	TGTGCCAGCAGGCAGGGGGCCGCTAATGAAAAACTGTTTTTT
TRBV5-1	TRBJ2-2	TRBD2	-	CASSKGLRGGFRSGELFF	TGCGCCAGCAGCAAGGGACTACGCGGGGGTTTTCGTTCCGGGGAGCTGTTTTTT
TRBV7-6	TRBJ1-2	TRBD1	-	CASSYRGLRGYTF	TGTGCCAGCAGCTACAGGGGGCTGCGTGGCTACACCTTC
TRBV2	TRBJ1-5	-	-	CASSGGAGLGPQHF	TGTGCCAGCAGTGGGGGGGCGGGGCTAGGGCCCCAGCATTTT
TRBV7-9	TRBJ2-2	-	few	CASSPSTELFF	TGTGCCAGCAGCCCCTCGACAGAGCTGTTTTTT
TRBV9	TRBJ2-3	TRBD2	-	CASSVARLAGLTDTQYF	TGTGCCAGCAGCGTAGCTAGGCTAGCGGGGCTCACAGATACGCAGTATTTT
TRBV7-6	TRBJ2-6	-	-	CASSPAYFSGANVLTF	TGTGCCAGCAGCCCCGCTTATTTCTCTGGGGCCAACGTCCTGACTTTC
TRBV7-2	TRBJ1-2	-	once	CASSQGQSRNYGYTF	TGTGCCAGCAGCCAAGGACAGAGCAGGAACTATGGCTACACCTTC
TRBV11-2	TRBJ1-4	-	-	CASSSGFTGFDNEKLFF	TGTGCCAGCAGCTCAGGATTCACAGGGTTCGATAATGAAAAACTGTTTTTT
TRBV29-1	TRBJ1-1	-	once	CSVGEGNTEAFF	TGCAGCGTTGGTGAGGGGAACACTGAAGCTTTCTTT
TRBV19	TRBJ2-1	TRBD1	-	CASSMGQRIIDEQFF	TGTGCCAGTAGCATGGGACAGCGAATTATCGATGAGCAGTTCTTC
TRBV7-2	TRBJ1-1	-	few	CASSLDTHYLRDF	TGTGCCAGCAGCCTGGATACACACTACCTGCGTGATTTT
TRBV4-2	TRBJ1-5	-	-	CASSSVDSNQPQHF	TGTGCCAGCAGCTCGGTGGACAGCAATCAGCCCCAGCATTTT